Below, one T cell receptor (beta chain) is given with its context. The target antigen is unknown. The source of the sample is a study of shared clonotypes between healthy human individuals. Study conclusions and caveats: The sampled material consisted only of blood, and tissue repertoires are likely to differ.

In the original analysis: Junction-only immunoSEQ data arrived without quality scores, meaning filtering differed. Repertoires were generated with immunoSEQ multiplex PCR, while TCRdb's copy carries only in-frame clones and drops some. V and J calls and clone size come straight from that table; D and trimming were deduced from the DNA. The table lists nearly 500,000 clones, over 65% of them singletons. The sequence was collected from a middle-aged woman in good health. Some clones in this sample may be carry-over from other donors' samples. Sequencing was done on a sample of PBMCs.

Here the CDR3 DNA reads TGTGCCAGCAGCGAGGCCCCAGGAGTGTCCTACGAGCAGTACTTC. It codes for CASSEAPGVSYEQYF. The J gene is TRBJ2-7, the V gene TRBV9, with D unclear. CDR3 length: 15 amino acids. V was pared by 3 bases and J by 1 base, with 14 bases between. Per the germline V gene, CDR1 is SGDLS and CDR2 is YYNGEE.